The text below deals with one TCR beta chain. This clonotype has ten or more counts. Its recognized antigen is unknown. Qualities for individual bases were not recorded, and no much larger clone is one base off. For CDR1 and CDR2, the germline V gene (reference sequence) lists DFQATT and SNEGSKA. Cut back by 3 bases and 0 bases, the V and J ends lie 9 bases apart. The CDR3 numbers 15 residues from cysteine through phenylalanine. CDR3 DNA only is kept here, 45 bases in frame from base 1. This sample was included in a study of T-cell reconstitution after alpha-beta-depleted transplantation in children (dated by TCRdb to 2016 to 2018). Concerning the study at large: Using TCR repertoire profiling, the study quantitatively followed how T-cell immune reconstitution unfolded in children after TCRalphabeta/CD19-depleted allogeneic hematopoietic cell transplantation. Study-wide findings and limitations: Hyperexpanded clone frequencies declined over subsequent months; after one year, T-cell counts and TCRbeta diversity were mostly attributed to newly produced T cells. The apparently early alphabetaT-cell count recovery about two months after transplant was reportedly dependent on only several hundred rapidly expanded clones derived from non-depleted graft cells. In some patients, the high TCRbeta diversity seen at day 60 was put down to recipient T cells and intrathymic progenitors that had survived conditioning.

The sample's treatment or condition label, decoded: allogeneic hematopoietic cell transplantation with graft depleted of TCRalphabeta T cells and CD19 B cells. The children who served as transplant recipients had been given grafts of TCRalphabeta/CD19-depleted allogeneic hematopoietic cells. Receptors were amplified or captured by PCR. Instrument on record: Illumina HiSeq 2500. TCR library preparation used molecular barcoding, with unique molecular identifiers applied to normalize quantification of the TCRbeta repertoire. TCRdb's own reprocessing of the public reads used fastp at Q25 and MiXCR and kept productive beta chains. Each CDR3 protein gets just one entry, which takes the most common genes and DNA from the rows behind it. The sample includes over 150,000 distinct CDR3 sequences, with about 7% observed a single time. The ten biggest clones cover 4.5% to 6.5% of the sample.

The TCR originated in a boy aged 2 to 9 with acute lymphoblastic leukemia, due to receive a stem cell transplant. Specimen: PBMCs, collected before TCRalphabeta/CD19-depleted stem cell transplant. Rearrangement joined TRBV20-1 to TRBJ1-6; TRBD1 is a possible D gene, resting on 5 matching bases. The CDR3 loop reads CSARTDSSYNSPLHF. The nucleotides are TGCAGTGCTAGGACCGACAGCTCCTATAATTCACCCCTCCACTTT.